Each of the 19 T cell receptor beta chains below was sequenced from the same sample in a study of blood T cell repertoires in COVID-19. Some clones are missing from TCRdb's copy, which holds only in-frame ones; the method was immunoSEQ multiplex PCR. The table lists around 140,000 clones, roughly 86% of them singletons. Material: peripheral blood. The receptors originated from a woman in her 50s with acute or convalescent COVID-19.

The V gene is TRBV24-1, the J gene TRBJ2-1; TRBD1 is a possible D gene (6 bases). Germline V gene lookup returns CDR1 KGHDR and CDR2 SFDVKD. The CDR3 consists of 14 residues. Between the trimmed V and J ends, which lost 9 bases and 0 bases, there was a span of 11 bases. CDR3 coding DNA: TGTGCCACCCCAGGGGTTAGCTCCTACAATGAGCAGTTCTTC. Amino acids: CATPGVSSYNEQFF.

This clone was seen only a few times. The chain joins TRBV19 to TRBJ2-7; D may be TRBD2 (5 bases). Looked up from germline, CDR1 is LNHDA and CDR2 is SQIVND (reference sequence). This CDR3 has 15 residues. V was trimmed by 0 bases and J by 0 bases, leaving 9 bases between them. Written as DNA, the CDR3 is TGTGCCAGTAGTATAGATCAGCGGCCCTCCTACGAGCAGTACTTC. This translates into CASSIDQRPSYEQYF.

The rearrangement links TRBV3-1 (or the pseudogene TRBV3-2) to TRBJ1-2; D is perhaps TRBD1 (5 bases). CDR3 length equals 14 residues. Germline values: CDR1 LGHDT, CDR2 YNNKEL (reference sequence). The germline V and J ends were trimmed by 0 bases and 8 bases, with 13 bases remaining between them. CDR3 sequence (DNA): TGTGCCAGCAGCCAAGATCTCTTGCAGGGCGGCTACACCTTC. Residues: CASSQDLLQGGYTF.

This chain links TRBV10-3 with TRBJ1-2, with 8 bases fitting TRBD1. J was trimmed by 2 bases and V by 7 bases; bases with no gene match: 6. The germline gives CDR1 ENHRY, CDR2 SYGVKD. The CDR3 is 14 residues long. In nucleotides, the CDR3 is TGTGCCATCACTCGACAGGGGAGCAACTATGGCTACACCTTC. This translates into CAITRQGSNYGYTF.

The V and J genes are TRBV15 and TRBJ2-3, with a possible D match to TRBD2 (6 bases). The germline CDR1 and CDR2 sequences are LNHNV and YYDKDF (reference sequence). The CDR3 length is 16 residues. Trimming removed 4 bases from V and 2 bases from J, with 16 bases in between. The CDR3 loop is CATSTRRAENTDTQYF. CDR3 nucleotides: TGTGCCACCAGCACCCGGAGGGCGGAGAACACAGATACGCAGTATTTT. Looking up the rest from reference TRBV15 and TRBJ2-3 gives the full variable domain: DAMVIQNPRYQVTQFGKPVTLSCSQTLNHNVMYWYQQKSSQAPKLLFHYYDKDFNNEADTPDNFQSRRPNTSFCFLDIRSPGLGDTAMYLCATSTRRAENTDTQYFGPGTRLTVL.

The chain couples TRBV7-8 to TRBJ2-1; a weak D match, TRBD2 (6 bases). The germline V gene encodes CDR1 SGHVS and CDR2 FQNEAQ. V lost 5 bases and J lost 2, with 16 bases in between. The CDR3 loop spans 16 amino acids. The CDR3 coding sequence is TGTGCCAGCAGCAGCCGGGACTTCACCGCCTACAATGAGCAGTTCTTC. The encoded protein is CASSSRDFTAYNEQFF.

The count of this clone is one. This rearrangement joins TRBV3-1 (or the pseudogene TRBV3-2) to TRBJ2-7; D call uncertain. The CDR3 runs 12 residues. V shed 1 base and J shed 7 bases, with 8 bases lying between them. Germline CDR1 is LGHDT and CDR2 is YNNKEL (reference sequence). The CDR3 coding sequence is TGTGCCAGCAGCCAAGGTAGTCGGGAGCAGTACTTC. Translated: CASSQGSREQYF.

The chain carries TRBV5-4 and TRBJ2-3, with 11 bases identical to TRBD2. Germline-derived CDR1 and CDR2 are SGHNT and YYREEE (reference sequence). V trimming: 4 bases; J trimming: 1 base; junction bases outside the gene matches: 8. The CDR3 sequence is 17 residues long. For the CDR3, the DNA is TGTGCCAGCAGCCAAATTAGCGGGAGGGGACGCACAGATACGCAGTATTTT. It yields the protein CASSQISGRGRTDTQYF. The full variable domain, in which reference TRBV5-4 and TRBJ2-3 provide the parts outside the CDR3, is ETGVTQSPTHLIKTRGQQVTLRCSSQSGHNTVSWYQQALGQGPQFIFQYYREEENGRGNFPPRFSGLQFPNYSSELNVNALELDDSALYLCASSQISGRGRTDTQYFGPGTRLTVL.

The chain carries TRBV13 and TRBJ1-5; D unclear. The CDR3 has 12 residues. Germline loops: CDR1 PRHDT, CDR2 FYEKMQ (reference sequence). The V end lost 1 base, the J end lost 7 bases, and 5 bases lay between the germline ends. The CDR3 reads CASSLAGQPQHF. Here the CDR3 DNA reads TGTGCCAGCAGCTTAGCGGGGCAGCCCCAGCATTTT.

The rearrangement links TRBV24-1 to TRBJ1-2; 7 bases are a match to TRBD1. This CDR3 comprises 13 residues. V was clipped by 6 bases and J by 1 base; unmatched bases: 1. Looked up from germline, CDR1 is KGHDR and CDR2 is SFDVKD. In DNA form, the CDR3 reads TGTGCCACCAGTAGGGACAGTAACTATGGCTACACCTTC. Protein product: CATSRDSNYGYTF.

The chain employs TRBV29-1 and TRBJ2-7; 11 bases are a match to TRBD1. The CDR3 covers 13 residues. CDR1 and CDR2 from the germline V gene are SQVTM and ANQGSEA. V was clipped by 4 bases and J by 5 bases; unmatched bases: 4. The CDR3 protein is CSVARTGGDEQYF. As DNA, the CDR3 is TGCAGCGTTGCAAGGACAGGGGGCGACGAGCAGTACTTC.

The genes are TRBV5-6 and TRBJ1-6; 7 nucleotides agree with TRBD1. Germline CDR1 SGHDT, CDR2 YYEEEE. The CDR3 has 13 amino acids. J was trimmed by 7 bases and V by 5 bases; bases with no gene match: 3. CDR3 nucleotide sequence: TGTGCCAGCAGTTTACAGGGGAATTCACCCCTCCACTTT. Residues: CASSLQGNSPLHF.

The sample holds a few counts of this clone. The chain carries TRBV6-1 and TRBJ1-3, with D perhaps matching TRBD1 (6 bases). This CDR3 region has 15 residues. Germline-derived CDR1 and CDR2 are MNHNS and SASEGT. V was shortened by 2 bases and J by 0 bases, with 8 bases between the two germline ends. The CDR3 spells CASSETGHSGNTIYF. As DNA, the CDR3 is TGTGCCAGCAGTGAAACAGGGCACTCTGGAAACACCATATATTTT.

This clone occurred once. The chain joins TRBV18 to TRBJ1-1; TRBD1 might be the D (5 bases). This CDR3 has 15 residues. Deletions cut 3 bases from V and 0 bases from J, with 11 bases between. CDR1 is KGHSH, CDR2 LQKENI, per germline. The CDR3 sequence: CASSPGHNMNTEAFF. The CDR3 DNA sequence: TGTGCCAGCTCACCTGGACATAACATGAACACTGAAGCTTTCTTT.

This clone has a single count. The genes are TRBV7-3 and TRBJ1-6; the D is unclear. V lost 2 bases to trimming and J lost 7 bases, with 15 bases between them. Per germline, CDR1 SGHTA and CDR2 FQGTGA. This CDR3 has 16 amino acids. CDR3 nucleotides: TGTGCCAGCAGCTTATTCCAGGCCGGACTAAATTCACCCCTCCACTTT. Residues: CASSLFQAGLNSPLHF.

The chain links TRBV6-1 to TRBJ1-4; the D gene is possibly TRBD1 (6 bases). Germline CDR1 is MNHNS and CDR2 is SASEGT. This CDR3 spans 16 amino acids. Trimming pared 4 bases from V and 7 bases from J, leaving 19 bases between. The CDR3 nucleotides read TGTGCCAGCAGTGGGGTTCCGCGGGGGGCTCCTGAAAAACTGTTTTTT. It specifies CASSGVPRGAPEKLFF.

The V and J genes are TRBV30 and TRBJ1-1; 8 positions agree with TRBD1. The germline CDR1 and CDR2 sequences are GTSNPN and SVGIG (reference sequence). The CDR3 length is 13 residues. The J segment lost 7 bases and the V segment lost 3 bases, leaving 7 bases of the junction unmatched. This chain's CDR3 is CAWSRDRHLEAFF. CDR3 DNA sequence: TGTGCCTGGAGCCGGGACAGGCATCTTGAAGCTTTCTTT.

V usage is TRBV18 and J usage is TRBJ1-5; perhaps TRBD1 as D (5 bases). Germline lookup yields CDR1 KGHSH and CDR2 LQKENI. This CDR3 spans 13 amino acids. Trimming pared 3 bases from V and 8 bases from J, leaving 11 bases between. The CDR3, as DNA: TGTGCCAGCTCACCCGGGGGGAAGGAGCCCCAGCATTTT. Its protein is CASSPGGKEPQHF.

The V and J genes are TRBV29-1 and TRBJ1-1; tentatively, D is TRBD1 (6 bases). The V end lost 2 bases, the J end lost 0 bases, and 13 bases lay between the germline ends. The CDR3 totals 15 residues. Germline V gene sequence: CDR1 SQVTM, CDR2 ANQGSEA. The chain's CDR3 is CSVENREGLNTEAFF. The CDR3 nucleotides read TGCAGCGTTGAAAACAGGGAGGGGCTGAACACTGAAGCTTTCTTT.